This T cell receptor beta chain was sequenced during a study of Graves' ophthalmopathy and Graves' hyperthyroidism. The CDR3 runs to 16 residues. Germline CDR1 SEHNR, CDR2 FQNEAQ (reference sequence). V lost 4 bases, J lost 0 bases, and 15 bases lay in between. Ten or more counts support this clonotype. Amplification of TCR beta CDR3 regions used RNA transcripts. First-round RT-PCR with HTBI primers preceded a second-round multiplex PCR. MiXCR, run by TCRdb on the multiplex PCR reads, gives a single entry per CDR3 protein. Seen here are about 660,000 distinct CDR3 sequences, under 50% observed once, and the top ten hold roughly 3%.

Sequenced material: peripheral blood. V and J are TRBV7-9 and TRBJ1-2; no reliable D call. The clonotype was recovered from an adult man with Graves' ophthalmopathy. The DNA for the CDR3 is TGTGCCAGCAGCTACAGAGAGGATCCAGCTAACTATGGCTACACCTTC. This translates into CASSYREDPANYGYTF.